The present TCR beta chain was sequenced within a study of Graves' ophthalmopathy and Graves' hyperthyroidism. Study-level information: Researchers obtained peripheral blood at initial diagnosis, before any treatment had begun.

CDR1 and CDR2 from the germline V gene are SEHNR and FQNEAQ (reference sequence). Trimming took off 4 bases at V and 0 bases at J, with 13 bases between the two ends. The CDR3 spans 16 residues. PBMCs were density-gradient isolated from around 10 ml fresh blood. The study amplified TCR beta CDR3 regions using RNA transcripts. RT-PCR in the first round used HTBI primers; a second-round multiplex PCR followed. Each CDR3 protein is one row after TCRdb ran MiXCR on the multiplex PCR reads. The top ten hold around 43% of the sample, which has 230,000 or so distinct CDR3 sequences, around 42% seen once. The clonotype comes from an adult man with Graves' ophthalmopathy. The chain recombines TRBV7-9 with TRBJ1-3, with D perhaps matching TRBD1 (6 bases). Sample: peripheral blood. The CDR3 region has the DNA TGTGCCAGCAGCTCTTACACAGGGAGCTCTGGAAACACCATATATTTT. Amino acids: CASSSYTGSSGNTIYF.